This T cell receptor (beta chain) was retrieved from a study of identical twins. TCRdb analysed the 5' RACE reads with MiXCR anew, one entry per CDR3 protein. The sample contains some 710,000 distinct CDR3 sequences, 5.5% to 6.5% of which appear only once. Germline-derived CDR1 and CDR2 are SEHNR and FQNEAQ (reference sequence). CDR3 length: 14 amino acids. Trimming removed 5 bases from V and 0 bases from J, with 10 bases in between. The sample consisted of naive T cells sorted from blood. The chain is built from TRBV7-9 and TRBJ1-2; D gene ambiguous. This clonotype was sampled from a man aged 18 to 30 in good health. CDR3 protein: CASSRRSTNYGYTF. The CDR3 nucleotides are TGTGCCAGCAGCCGAAGGTCGACTAACTATGGCTACACCTTC.